This T cell receptor beta chain was sequenced during a study of response to subunit inactivated influenza vaccine. The study, taken as a whole, reports: The authors proposed limited new T cell recruitment per seasonal influenza vaccination.

The germline CDR1 and CDR2 sequences are MNHEY and SVGAGI. This CDR3 spans 15 amino acids. The ends were cut back, 0 bases at V and 4 bases at J, with 12 bases in the middle. To note about this clonotype: Its antigen remains unknown.

TCRdb used MiXCR to reprocess the RT-PCR reads, holding one entry per CDR3 protein. There are approximately 300,000 distinct CDR3 sequences in the sample; approximately 21% occur only once, and 9% to 12% lies in the top ten. The input for sequencing was PBMCs from blood, taken 21 months after vaccination. The sequence was obtained from a man aged 45-69 years who received an inactivated influenza vaccine. The chain uses TRBV6-5 and TRBJ1-2; D is possibly TRBD1 (6 bases). CDR3 DNA sequence: TGTGCCAGCAGTTACTCAGCCGGGACATCCTATGGCTACACCTTC. This encodes CASSYSAGTSYGYTF.